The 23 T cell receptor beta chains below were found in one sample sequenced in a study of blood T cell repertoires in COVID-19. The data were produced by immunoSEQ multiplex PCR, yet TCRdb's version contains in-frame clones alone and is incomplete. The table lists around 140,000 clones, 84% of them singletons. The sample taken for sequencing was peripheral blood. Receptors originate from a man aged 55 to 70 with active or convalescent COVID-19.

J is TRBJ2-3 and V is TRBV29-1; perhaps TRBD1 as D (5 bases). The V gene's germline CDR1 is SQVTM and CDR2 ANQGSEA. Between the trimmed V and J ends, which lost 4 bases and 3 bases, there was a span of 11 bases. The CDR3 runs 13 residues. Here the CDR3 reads CSVGRGFTDTQYF. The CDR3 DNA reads TGCAGCGTTGGTAGGGGTTTTACAGATACGCAGTATTTT.

The CDR3, as DNA: TGTGCCAGCAGCTTAACCGAGGAAAAACTGTTTTTT. Translation gives CASSLTEEKLFF. The chain combines TRBV25-1 with TRBJ1-4; D ambiguous. The V gene lost 6 bases and the J gene lost 8 bases, with 10 bases spanning the gap. The CDR3 is 12 amino acids. CDR1 and CDR2 from the germline V gene are MGHDK and SYGVNS.

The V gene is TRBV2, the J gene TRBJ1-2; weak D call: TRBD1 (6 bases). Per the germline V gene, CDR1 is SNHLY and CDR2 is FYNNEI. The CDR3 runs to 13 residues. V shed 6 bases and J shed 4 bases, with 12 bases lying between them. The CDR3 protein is CASRPTGIYGYTF. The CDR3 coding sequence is TGTGCCAGCAGGCCTACAGGGATCTATGGCTACACCTTC.

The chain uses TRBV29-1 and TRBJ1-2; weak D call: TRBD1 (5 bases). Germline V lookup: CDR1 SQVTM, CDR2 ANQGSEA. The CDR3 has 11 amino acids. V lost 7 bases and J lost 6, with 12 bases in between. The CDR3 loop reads CSAGGGNGYTF. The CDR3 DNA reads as TGCAGCGCCGGGGGGGGTAATGGCTACACCTTC.

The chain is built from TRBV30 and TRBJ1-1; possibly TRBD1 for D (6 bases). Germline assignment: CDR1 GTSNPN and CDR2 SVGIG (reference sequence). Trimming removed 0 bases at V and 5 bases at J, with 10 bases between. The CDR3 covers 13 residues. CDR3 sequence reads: CAWSVGRGTEAFF. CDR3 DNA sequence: TGTGCCTGGAGTGTAGGCAGGGGTACTGAAGCTTTCTTT.

The CDR3 region is CATSDEPGQGSYEQYF. The CDR3 DNA sequence: TGTGCCACCAGTGATGAACCGGGCCAGGGTTCCTACGAGCAGTACTTC. This chain links TRBV24-1 with TRBJ2-7, with TRBD1 as a possible D gene (5 bases). The CDR3 contains 16 residues. Germline lookup yields CDR1 KGHDR and CDR2 SFDVKD. V lost 3 bases and J lost 1, with 15 bases in between.

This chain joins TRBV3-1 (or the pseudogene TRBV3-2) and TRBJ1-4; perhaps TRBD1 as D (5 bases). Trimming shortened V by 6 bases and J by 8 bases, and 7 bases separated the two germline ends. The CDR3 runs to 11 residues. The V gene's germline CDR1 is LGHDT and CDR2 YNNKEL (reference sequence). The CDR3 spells CASSRGEKLFF. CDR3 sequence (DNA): TGTGCCAGCAGTAGGGGCGAAAAACTGTTTTTT.

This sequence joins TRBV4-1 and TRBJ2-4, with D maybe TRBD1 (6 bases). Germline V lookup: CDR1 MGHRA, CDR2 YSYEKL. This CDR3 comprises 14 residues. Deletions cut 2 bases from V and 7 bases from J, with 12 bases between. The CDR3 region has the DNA TGCGCCAGCAGCCAACCAACAGGGTTGAACATTCAGTACTTC. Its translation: CASSQPTGLNIQYF.

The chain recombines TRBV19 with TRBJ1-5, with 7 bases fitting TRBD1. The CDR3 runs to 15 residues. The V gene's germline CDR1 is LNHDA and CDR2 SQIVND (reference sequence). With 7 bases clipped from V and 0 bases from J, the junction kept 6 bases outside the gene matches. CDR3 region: CASKQGINSNQPQHF. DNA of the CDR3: TGTGCCAGTAAACAGGGGATTAATAGCAATCAGCCCCAGCATTTT.

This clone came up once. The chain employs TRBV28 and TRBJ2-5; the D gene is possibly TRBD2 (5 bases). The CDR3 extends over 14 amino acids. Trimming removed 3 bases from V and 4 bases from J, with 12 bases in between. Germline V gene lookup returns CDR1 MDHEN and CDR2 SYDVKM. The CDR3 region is CASSLYTRRETQYF. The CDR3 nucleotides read TGTGCCAGCAGTTTGTATACTAGGAGAGAGACCCAGTACTTC.

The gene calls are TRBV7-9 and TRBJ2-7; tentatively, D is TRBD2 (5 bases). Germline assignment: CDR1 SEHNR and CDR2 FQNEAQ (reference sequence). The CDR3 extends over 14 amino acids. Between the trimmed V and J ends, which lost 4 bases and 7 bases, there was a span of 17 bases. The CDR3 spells CASSSPGSPGEQYF. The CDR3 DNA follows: TGTGCCAGCAGCTCCCCAGGCTCACCGGGGGAGCAGTACTTC.

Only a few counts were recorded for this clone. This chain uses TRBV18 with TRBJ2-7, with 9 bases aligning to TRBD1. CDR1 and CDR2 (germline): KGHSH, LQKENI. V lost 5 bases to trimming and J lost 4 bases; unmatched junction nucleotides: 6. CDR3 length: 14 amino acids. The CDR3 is CASSLDRGKYEQYF. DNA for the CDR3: TGTGCCAGCTCATTGGACAGGGGAAAGTACGAGCAGTACTTC.

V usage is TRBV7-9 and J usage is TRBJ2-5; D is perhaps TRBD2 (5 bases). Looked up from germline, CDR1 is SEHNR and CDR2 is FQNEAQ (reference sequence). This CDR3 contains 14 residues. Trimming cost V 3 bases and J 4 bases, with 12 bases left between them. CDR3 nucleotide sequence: TGTGCCAGCAGCTTGCGTGGGAGCAGAGAGACCCAGTACTTC. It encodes CASSLRGSRETQYF.

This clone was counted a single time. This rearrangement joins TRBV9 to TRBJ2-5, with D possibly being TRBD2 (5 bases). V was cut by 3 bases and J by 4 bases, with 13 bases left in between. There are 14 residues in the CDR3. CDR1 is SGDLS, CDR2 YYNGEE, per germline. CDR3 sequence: CASSERSGGETQYF. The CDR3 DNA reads TGTGCCAGCAGCGAGAGGAGCGGAGGAGAGACCCAGTACTTC.

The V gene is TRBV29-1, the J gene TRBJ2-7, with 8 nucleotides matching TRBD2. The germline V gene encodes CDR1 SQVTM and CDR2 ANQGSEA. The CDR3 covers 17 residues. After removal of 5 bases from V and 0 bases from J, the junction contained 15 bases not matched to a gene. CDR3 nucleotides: TGCAGCGTTATGGGGTACGGTAGCGGGACCAACTCCTACGAGCAGTACGTC. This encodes CSVMGYGSGTNSYEQYV.

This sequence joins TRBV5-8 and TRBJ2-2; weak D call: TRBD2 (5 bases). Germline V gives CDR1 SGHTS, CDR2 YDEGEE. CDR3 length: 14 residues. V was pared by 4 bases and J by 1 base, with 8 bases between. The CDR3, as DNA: TGTGCCAGCAGCGCCGGACTGAACACCGGGGAGCTGTTTTTT. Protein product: CASSAGLNTGELFF.

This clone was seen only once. CDR3 nucleotide sequence: TGTGCCAGCAGTCGCGGGGCCTCACCCCTCCACTTT. It translates to CASSRGASPLHF. V is TRBV3-1 (or the pseudogene TRBV3-2) and J is TRBJ1-6; D is perhaps TRBD1 (5 bases). This CDR3 is 12 amino acids long. V was pared by 6 bases and J by 10 bases, with 10 bases between. The V gene's germline CDR1 is LGHDT and CDR2 YNNKEL (reference sequence).

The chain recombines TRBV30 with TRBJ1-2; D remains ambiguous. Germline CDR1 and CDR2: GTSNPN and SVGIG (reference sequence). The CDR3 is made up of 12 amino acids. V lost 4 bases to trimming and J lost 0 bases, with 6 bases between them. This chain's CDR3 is CAWTEPNYGYTF. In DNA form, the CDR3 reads TGTGCCTGGACAGAACCTAACTATGGCTACACCTTC.

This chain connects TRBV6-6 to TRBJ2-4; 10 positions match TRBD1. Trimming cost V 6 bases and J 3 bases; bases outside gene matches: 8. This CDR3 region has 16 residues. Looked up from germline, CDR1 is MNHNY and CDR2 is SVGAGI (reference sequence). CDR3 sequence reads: CASRRGTGDRKNIQYF. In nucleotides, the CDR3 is TGTGCCAGCAGGAGAGGGACAGGGGACCGCAAAAACATTCAGTACTTC.

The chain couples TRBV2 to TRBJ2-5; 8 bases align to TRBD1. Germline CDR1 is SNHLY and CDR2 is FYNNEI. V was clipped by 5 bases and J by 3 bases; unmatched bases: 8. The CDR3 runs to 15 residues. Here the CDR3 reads CASSPGTGIKETQYF. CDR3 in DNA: TGTGCCAGCAGTCCCGGGACAGGAATAAAAGAGACCCAGTACTTC.

The CDR3 is CASSSPGTAKSEAFF. Here the CDR3 DNA reads TGTGCCAGCAGCTCCCCAGGGACAGCGAAATCTGAAGCTTTCTTT. J is TRBJ1-1 and V is TRBV7-9; 7 bases agree with TRBD1. Trimming at V came to 4 bases and at J to 6 bases, leaving 11 bases not matched to a gene. CDR1 is SEHNR and CDR2 is FQNEAQ in the germline V gene (reference sequence). The CDR3 has 15 amino acids.

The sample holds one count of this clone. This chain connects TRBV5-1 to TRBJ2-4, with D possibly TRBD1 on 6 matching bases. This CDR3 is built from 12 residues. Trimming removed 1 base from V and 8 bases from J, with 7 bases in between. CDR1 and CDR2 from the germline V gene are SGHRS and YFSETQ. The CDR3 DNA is TGCGCCAGCAGCTTGCCAGGGGACATTCAGTACTTC. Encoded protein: CASSLPGDIQYF.

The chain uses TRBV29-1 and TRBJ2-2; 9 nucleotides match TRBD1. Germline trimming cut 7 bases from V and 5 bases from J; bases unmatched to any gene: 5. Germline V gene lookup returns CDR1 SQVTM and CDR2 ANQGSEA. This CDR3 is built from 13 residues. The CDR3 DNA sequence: TGCAGCGCGACTGACAGGGGGACCGGGGAGCTGTTTTTT. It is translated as CSATDRGTGELFF.